In this sample, the clone carrying this T cell receptor beta chain turned up a few times. What it recognizes is unknown. Germline loops: CDR1 SNHLY, CDR2 FYNNEI. The CDR3 has 16 residues. V lost 3 bases and J lost 0, with 12 bases in between. This entry belongs to a study of siplizumab effects on memory and regulatory T cells. General study points: Naive T cells appeared more diverse than memory cells and seemed to be major alloresponse contributors.

Method: immunoSEQ multiplex PCR; TCRdb's copy keeps in-frame clones and lacks some. Of about 40,000 clones in the sample, around 90% are singletons; the top ten hold less than 0.25%. Source material: naive CD4+ T cells sorted from blood. The J gene is TRBJ1-3, the V gene TRBV2, with D unresolved. The receptor's source is a human donor in good health. The CDR3 spells CASSEFGLGSGNTIYF. The CDR3 DNA follows: TGTGCCAGCAGTGAGTTCGGCTTGGGCTCTGGAAACACCATATATTTT.